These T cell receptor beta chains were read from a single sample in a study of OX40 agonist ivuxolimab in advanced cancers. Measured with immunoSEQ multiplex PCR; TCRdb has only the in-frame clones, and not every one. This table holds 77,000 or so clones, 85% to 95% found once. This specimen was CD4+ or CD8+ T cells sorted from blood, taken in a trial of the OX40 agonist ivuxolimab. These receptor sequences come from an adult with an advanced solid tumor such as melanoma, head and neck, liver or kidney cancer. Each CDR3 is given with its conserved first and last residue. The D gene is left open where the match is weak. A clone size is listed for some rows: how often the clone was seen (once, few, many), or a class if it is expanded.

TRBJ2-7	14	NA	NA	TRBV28	TGTGCCAGCATTGCTTCTGGGGGAACCTACGAGCAGTACTTC	CASIASGGTYEQYF
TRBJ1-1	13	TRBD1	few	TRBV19	TGTGCCAGTAGTATAGGAGTCAGGGGGCTGGCTTTCTTT	CASSIGVRGLAFF
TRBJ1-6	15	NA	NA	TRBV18	TGTGCCAGCTCTCAACTGGGTGGGGGTGTTTCACCCCTCCACTTT	CASSQLGGGVSPLHF
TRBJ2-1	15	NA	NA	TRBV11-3	TGTGCCAGCAGCTTCGCGGGACTCGCAGCGGGTGAGCAGTTCTTC	CASSFAGLAAGEQFF
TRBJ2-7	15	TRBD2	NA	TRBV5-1	TGCGCCAGCAGCCCCGGGGGGGCAGGGACCTTTGAGCAGTACTTC	CASSPGGAGTFEQYF
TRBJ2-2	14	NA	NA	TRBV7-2	TGTGCCAGCAGCTTAGCGGGGGTTACCGGGGAGCTGTTTTTT	CASSLAGVTGELFF
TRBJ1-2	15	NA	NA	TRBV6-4	TGTGCCAGCAGTGACACGGCGGCAGGGAACTATGGCTACACCTTC	CASSDTAAGNYGYTF
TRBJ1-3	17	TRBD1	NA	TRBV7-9	TGTGCCAGCAGCCTGAGCGGGACAGGGGGCACTGGAAACACCATATATTTT	CASSLSGTGGTGNTIYF
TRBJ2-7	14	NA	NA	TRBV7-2	TGTGCCAGCAGCTTAGCGAGGGGCTCCTACGAGCAGTACTTC	CASSLARGSYEQYF
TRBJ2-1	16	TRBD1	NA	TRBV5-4	TGTGCCAGCAGCTTGGGTGGGACAGGGGGCTCGAATGAGCAGTTCTTC	CASSLGGTGGSNEQFF
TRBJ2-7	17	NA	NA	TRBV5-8	TGTGCCAGCAGCTTGCCCATATGGACCGCGTCTTACGTCGAGCAGTACTTC	CASSLPIWTASYVEQYF
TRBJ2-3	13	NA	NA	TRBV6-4	TGTGCCAGCAGTGACGCTTCTGCAGATACGCAGTATTTT	CASSDASADTQYF
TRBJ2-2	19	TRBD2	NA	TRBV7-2	TGTGCCAGCAGCTTTCCACCGGGACTAGCGGGGGGGGATGCCGGGGAGCTGTTTTTT	CASSFPPGLAGGDAGELFF
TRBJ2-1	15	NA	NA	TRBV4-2	TGTGCCAGCAGCCTACAGTTTAGCTCCTACAATGAGCAGTTCTTC	CASSLQFSSYNEQFF
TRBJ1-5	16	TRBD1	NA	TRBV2	TGTGCCAGCAGTGACCCGGGACAGGGGGGGAATCAGCCCCAGCATTTT	CASSDPGQGGNQPQHF
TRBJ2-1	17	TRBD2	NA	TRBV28	TGTGCCAGCAAGACTTCGAGCGGGGGAAGGTCCTACAATGAGCAGTTCTTC	CASKTSSGGRSYNEQFF
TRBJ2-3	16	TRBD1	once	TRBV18	TGTGCCAGCTCACCAAGGACAGGGCTGAGCACAGATACGCAGTATTTT	CASSPRTGLSTDTQYF
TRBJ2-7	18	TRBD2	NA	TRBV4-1	TGCGCCAGCAGCCAAGATAGGCTAGCGGGAGGGCCCCCCTACGAGCAGTACTTC	CASSQDRLAGGPPYEQYF
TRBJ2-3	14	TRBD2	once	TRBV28	TGTGCCAGCAGACCGCGGGAGACGGCAGATACGCAGTATTTT	CASRPRETADTQYF
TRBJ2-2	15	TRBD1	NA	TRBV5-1	TGCGCCAGCAGACCCGGGACAGGGGGAGCCGGGGAGCTGTTTTTT	CASRPGTGGAGELFF
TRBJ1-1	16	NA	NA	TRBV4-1	TGCGCCAGCAGCCTTCAGGCTACGACGGGAAACACTGAAGCTTTCTTT	CASSLQATTGNTEAFF
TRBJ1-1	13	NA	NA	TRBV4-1	TGCGCCAGCAGCCAAGACAGCCTTTTGGGAGCTTTCTTT	CASSQDSLLGAFF
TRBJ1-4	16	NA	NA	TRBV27	TGTGCCAGCAGCCTCTATCCACGGGCGACTAATGAAAAACTGTTTTTT	CASSLYPRATNEKLFF
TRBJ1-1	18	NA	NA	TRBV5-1	TGCGCCAGCAGCTTGGCAGGACAGATCGGGGGCGCGAGCACTGAAGCTTTCTTT	CASSLAGQIGGASTEAFF
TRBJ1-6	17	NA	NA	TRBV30	TGTGCCTGGAGTGTACTGGTCTTCGGGGACTATAATTCACCCCTCCACTTT	CAWSVLVFGDYNSPLHF
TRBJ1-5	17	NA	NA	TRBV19	TGTGCCAGTAGTCCGGGACACAAAAGCGTAAGCAATCAGCCCCAGCATTTT	CASSPGHKSVSNQPQHF
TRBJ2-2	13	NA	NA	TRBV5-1	TGCGCCAGCAGCTTTCAGGGCACCGGGGAGCTGTTTTTT	CASSFQGTGELFF
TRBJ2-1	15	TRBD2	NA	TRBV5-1	TGCGCCAGCAGCTTAAGTGGGCGGGGGGGCTATGAGCAGTTCTTC	CASSLSGRGGYEQFF
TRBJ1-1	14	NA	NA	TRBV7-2	TGTGCCAGCAGCTTAGTAAGAGGGTACACTGAAGCTTTCTTT	CASSLVRGYTEAFF
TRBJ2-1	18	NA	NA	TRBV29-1	TGCAGCGTGGGCGGGACAGGGGGACTAGCGGGCAATTACAATGAGCAGTTCTTC	CSVGGTGGLAGNYNEQFF
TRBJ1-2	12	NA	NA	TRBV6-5	TGTGCCAGCAGTTACTCGGGATATGGCTACACCTTC	CASSYSGYGYTF
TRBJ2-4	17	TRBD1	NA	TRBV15	TGTGCCACCAGCAGTATCGGGACAGGCGTAGCCAAAAACATTCAGTACTTC	CATSSIGTGVAKNIQYF
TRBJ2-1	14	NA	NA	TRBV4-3	TGCGCCAGCAGCCACCACATGGATCCGGGTGAGCAGTTCTTC	CASSHHMDPGEQFF
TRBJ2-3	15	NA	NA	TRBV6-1	TGTGCCAGCAGTGACGAGCTTCTAGGGAGAGATACGCAGTATTTT	CASSDELLGRDTQYF
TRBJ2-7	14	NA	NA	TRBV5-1	TGCGCCAGCAGCTTGGTTACAGCATCCTACGAGCAGTACTTC	CASSLVTASYEQYF
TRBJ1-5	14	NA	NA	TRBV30	TGTGCCTGGAGTCTAGGAGGGGGGAATCAGCCCCAGCATTTT	CAWSLGGGNQPQHF
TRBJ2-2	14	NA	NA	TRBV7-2	TGTGCCAGCAGCCTCGACACGGGTGCCGGGGAGCTGTTTTTT	CASSLDTGAGELFF
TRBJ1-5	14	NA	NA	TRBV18	TGTGCCAGCTCTCGACAAAATAGCAATCAGCCCCAGCATTTT	CASSRQNSNQPQHF
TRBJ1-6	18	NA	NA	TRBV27	TGTGCCAGCAGCCTGGAGGGCAGGAGAGTCTCCTATAATTCACCCCTCCACTTT	CASSLEGRRVSYNSPLHF
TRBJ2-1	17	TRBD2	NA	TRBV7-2	TGTGCCAGCAGCTTGGTGCTAGCGGGGCCTTTTGGGAATGAGCAGTTCTTC	CASSLVLAGPFGNEQFF
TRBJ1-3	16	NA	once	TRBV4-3	TGCGCCAGCAGCCAAGATTCGGGGAGTCCTGGAAACACCATATATTTT	CASSQDSGSPGNTIYF
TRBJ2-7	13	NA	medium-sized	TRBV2	TGTGCCAGCAGTCCCAGGAGCACCTACGAGCAGTACTTC	CASSPRSTYEQYF
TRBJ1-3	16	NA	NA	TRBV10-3	TGTGCCATCAGTGAGGGGTCTAGGAGCTCTGGAAACACCATATATTTT	CAISEGSRSSGNTIYF
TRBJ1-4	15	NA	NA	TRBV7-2	TGTGCCAGCAACAAACCCGGGGGATCTGGTGAAAAACTGTTTTTT	CASNKPGGSGEKLFF
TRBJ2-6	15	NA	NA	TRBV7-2	TGTGCCAGCAGCTTGGGCGGTTACGGGGCCAACGTCCTGACTTTC	CASSLGGYGANVLTF
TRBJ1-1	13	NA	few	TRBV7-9	TGTGCCAGCAGCTTAGCAGGGCTTACTGAAGCTTTCTTT	CASSLAGLTEAFF
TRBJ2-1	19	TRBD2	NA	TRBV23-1	TGCGCCAGCAGCCCGACTAGCGGGAGGGCCTACATCAAGGACAATGAGCAGTTCTTC	CASSPTSGRAYIKDNEQFF
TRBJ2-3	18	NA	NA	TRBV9	TGTGCCAGCAGCGTAGGGAGGGGGAGGGGGTCTAGCACAGATACGCAGTATTTT	CASSVGRGRGSSTDTQYF
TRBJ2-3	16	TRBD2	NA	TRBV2	TGTGCCAGCAGTGCTTTTGGCGGGGGGGCCACAGATACGCAGTATTTT	CASSAFGGGATDTQYF
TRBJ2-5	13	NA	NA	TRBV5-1	TGCGCCAGCAGTTATGATCCCCAAGAGACCCAGTACTTC	CASSYDPQETQYF
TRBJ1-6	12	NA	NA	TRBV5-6	TGTGCCAGCAGCTTGGTGAATTCACCCCTCCACTTT	CASSLVNSPLHF
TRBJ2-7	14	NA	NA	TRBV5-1	TGCGCCAGCAGCTTGGGCGGGGGCTCTTACGAGCAGTACTTC	CASSLGGGSYEQYF
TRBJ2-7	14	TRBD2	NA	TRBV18	TGTGCCAGCTCACTAGCGGGAGGGCCTGACGAGCAGTACTTC	CASSLAGGPDEQYF
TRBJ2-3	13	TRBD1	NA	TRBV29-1	TGCAGCGTTGAGGGGGACAGGACAGATACGCAGTATTTT	CSVEGDRTDTQYF
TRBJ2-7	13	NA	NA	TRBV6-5	TGTGCCAGCAGTTACCGGTTGGCGTGGGAGCAGTACTTC	CASSYRLAWEQYF
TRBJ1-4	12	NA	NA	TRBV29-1	TGCAGCGTTTGGCAGGGAGAAGAAAAACTGTTTTTT	CSVWQGEEKLFF